This TCR beta chain comes out of a study of blood T cells in healthy people across ages. Study-level results: Long-lived and aged donors differed, with more naive CD4+ cells and higher diversity in the long-lived. The recorded TCR beta diversity per million T cells decreased in a roughly linear manner with age.

This clonotype came up many times. Its antigen is not identified. RNA extraction gave at least 5 micrograms of total RNA per sample. Primed by a sample-barcoded 5' primer and a J-beta primer mix, a second PCR proceeded for 7 to 11 cycles. A single record per CDR3 protein comes from TCRdb applying MiXCR to the 5' RACE reads. This sample has 1.5 million to 2 million distinct CDR3 sequences, with 28% found just once. Deletions cut 3 bases from V and 4 bases from J, with 9 bases between. The germline V gene has CDR1 ENHRY and CDR2 SYGVKD. This CDR3 comprises 13 residues. The chain couples TRBV10-3 to TRBJ2-5; either TRBD1 or TRBD2 may supply D (5 bases each). Specimen: blood. This clonotype was sampled from a woman aged 25 to 39 in good health. CDR3 coding DNA: TGTGCCATCAGTGACTCAGGGACAGAGACCCAGTACTTC. Translation gives CAISDSGTETQYF.